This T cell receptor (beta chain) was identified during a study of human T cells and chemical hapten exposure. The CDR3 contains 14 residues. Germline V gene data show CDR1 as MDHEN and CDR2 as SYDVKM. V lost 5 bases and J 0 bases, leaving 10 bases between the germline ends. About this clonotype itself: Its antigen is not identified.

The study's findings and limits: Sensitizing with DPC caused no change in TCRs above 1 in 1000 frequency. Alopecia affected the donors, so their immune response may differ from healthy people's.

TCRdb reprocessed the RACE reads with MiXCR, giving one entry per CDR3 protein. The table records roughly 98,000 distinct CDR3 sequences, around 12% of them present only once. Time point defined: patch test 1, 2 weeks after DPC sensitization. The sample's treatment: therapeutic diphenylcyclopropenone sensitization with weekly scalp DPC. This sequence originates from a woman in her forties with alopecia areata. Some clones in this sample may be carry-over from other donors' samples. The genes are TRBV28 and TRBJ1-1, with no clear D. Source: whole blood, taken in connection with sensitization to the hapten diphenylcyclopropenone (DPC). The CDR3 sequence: CASSLAFMNTEAFF. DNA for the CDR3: TGTGCCAGCAGTCTGGCGTTCATGAACACTGAAGCTTTCTTT.